The T cell receptor beta chain described here comes from a study of T-cell reconstitution after alpha-beta-depleted transplantation in children. Whole-study results and caveats: Some patients owed their high day-60 TCRbeta diversity to surviving recipient T cells and thymic progenitors.

The sample holds many counts of this clonotype. Its target is unknown. Researchers prepared the TCRbeta library using unique molecular identifiers, the study reports. In TCRdb, the PCR reads were re-called with MiXCR into one record per CDR3 protein. The table has 200,000 or so distinct CDR3 sequences, 6.3% seen once. Germline-derived CDR1 and CDR2 are LGHDT and YNNKEL (reference sequence). V lost 4 bases and J lost 1, with 12 bases in between. The CDR3 loop spans 15 amino acids. The sample here was PBMCs, taken before TCRalphabeta/CD19-depleted stem cell transplant. The V and J genes are TRBV3-1 and TRBJ2-3; D perhaps matches TRBD2 (6 bases). The origin of this receptor is a girl under two years old with combined immunodeficiency, due to receive a stem cell transplant. DNA for the CDR3: TGTGCCAGCAGCCCTGCGGGACCGCGCACAGATACGCAGTATTTT. It encodes CASSPAGPRTDTQYF.